Presented here are 21 T cell receptor beta chains from one specimen sequenced in a study of blood T cells in healthy people across ages. Then a second PCR, running about 6 to 11 cycles, was carried out with a sample-barcoded 5' primer and a J-beta primer mix. Each CDR3 protein is one row after TCRdb ran MiXCR on the 5' RACE reads. The data contain some 1.6 million distinct CDR3 sequences, about 32% of them singletons. The sample comprised blood. The receptors here all came from a woman in her thirties in good health.

This clonotype was picked up a small number of times. The rearrangement joins TRBV6-1 to TRBJ2-6, with TRBD1 identical over 8 bases. The CDR3 sequence is 19 residues long. Germline V CDR1 and CDR2: MNHNS, SASEGT. V trimming: 5 bases; J trimming: 2 bases; junction bases outside the gene matches: 14. CDR3 DNA sequence: TGTGCCAGCAGTCCTAAGCCAGGCCAGGGGGCTCCTGGGGCCAACGTCCTGACTTTC. It codes for CASSPKPGQGAPGANVLTF.

CDR3 sequence: CASSLGEYNEQYF. CDR3 DNA: TGTGCCAGCAGTCTCGGGGAATACAATGAGCAGTACTTC. The chain has TRBV3-1 and TRBJ2-5; D perhaps matches TRBD2 (5 bases). Trimming pared 6 bases from V and 11 bases from J, leaving 19 bases between. CDR3 length: 13 amino acids. CDR1 and CDR2 from the germline V gene are LGHDT and YNNKEL (reference sequence).

This clonotype was detected a few times. The CDR3, as DNA: TGCGCCAGCAGCAGGACTAGCGGGCAAGCCTACGAGCAGTACTTC. Translation: CASSRTSGQAYEQYF. The chain has TRBV5-1 and TRBJ2-7, with 11 bases identical to TRBD2. CDR1 and CDR2 (germline): SGHRS, YFSETQ. Losses at the gene ends were 4 bases for V and 2 bases for J; bases not matched to a gene: 5. This CDR3 comprises 15 residues. The full variable domain, with the rest looked up from reference TRBV5-1 and TRBJ2-7, is KAGVTQTPRYLIKTRGQQVTLSCSPISGHRSVSWYQQTPGQGLQFLFEYFSETQRNKGNFPGRFSGRQFSNSRSEMNVSTLELGDSALYLCASSRTSGQAYEQYFGPGTRLTVT.

The chain recombines TRBV2 with TRBJ2-5, with 7 bases fitting TRBD1. The CDR3 consists of 12 residues. Germline CDR1 reads SNHLY; CDR2 reads FYNNEI. V trimming: 8 bases; J trimming: 1 base; junction bases outside the gene matches: 1. DNA for the CDR3: TGTGCCAGCGGGACAGCCCAAGAGACCCAGTACTTC. Amino acid sequence: CASGTAQETQYF.

The rearrangement joins TRBV12-3 or TRBV12-4 to TRBJ1-1; 9 bases align to TRBD1. The trim removed 3 bases at V and 0 bases at J, leaving 2 bases unmatched. CDR3 length: 15 residues. The CDR3 DNA reads as TGTGCCAGCAGTTTCGGGACAGGGATGAACACTGAAGCTTTCTTT. Its translation: CASSFGTGMNTEAFF.

CDR3 DNA sequence: TGTGCCAGCAGTTACTCGGCATACGCCCTTGGACTCTATGGCTACACCTTC. It yields the protein CASSYSAYALGLYGYTF. The chain employs TRBV6-2 or TRBV6-3 and TRBJ1-2; D call uncertain. Germline CDR1 MNHEY, CDR2 SVGEGT. V was shortened by 0 bases and J by 4 bases, with 18 bases between the two germline ends. There are 17 residues in the CDR3.

Points on this clonotype: One base separates it from a far larger clone, so it is likely a read error. V is TRBV25-1 and J is TRBJ2-7; D uncertain. The CDR3 contains 11 residues. Germline V gives CDR1 MGHDK, CDR2 SYGVNS. V lost 3 bases, J lost 3 bases, and 3 bases lay in between. CDR3 coding DNA: TGTGCCAGCAGTGACTTCTACGAGCAGTACTTC. Translating it yields CASSDFYEQYF.

This clonotype was seen a handful of times. The chain is built from TRBV12-5 and TRBJ2-1; D perhaps matches TRBD2 (6 bases). V was pared by 6 bases and J by 5 bases, with 14 bases between. Per germline, CDR1 LGHNT and CDR2 FRNRAP. The CDR3 spans 14 residues. CDR3 nucleotides: TGTGCTAGTGGCACAGGACTATCAAACAATGAGCAGTTCTTC. It yields the protein CASGTGLSNNEQFF.

The chain is built from TRBV20-1 and TRBJ2-7; D may be TRBD2 (7 bases). Germline V gene sequence: CDR1 DFQATT, CDR2 SNEGSKA (reference sequence). The CDR3 consists of 13 residues. The germline V and J ends were trimmed by 6 bases and 6 bases, with 18 bases remaining between them. CDR3 sequence: CSAAGGRGREQYF. Written as DNA, the CDR3 is TGCAGTGCGGCCGGGGGGCGGGGGCGCGAGCAGTACTTC.

The chain employs TRBV10-3 and TRBJ1-5; 9 nucleotides line up with TRBD1. The ends lost 6 bases at V and 7 bases at J; junction bases unmatched: 7. The CDR3 covers 14 residues. Per germline, CDR1 ENHRY and CDR2 SYGVKD. CDR3 amino acids: CAISEGQGGQPQHF. The DNA of the CDR3 is TGTGCCATCAGCGAGGGACAGGGTGGACAGCCCCAGCATTTT.

The CDR3 nucleotides are TGTGCCATCAGTGAAACCGCACAGGGGCATGGCAATCAGCCCCAGCATTTT. Translated, it gives CAISETAQGHGNQPQHF. The chain combines TRBV10-3 with TRBJ1-5; 7 bases line up with TRBD1. Germline-derived CDR1 and CDR2 are ENHRY and SYGVKD. With V trimmed by 3 bases and J by 2 bases, 10 bases remained unmatched. The CDR3 length is 17 residues.

This chain connects TRBV20-1 to TRBJ2-1; TRBD2 matches at 8 bases. With V trimmed by 3 bases and J by 15 bases, 13 bases remained unmatched. CDR3 length: 13 amino acids. Germline CDR1 reads DFQATT; CDR2 reads SNEGSKA (reference sequence). DNA for the CDR3: TGCAGTGCTAGGGAAGCGAAAGGACTAGCTTCGTTCTTC. Translated, it gives CSAREAKGLASFF.

To note about this clonotype: The junction and the germline gene differ at one end; a read error may be behind it. This CDR3 reads CSAARNPNYGYTF. CDR3 DNA: TGTAGCGCGGCCAGGAACCCCAACTATGGCTACACCTTC. The chain links TRBV20-1 to TRBJ1-2, with no clear D. The CDR3 extends over 13 amino acids. Germline V lookup: CDR1 DFQATT, CDR2 SNEGSKA (reference sequence).

The chain recombines TRBV3-1 with TRBJ2-2; 9 positions agree with TRBD1. This CDR3 has 17 residues. The germline gives CDR1 LGHDT, CDR2 YNNKEL (reference sequence). The trim removed 0 bases at V and 4 bases at J, leaving 6 bases unmatched. In DNA form, the CDR3 reads TGTGCCAGCAGCCAAGACCGGGACAGGGCAGTCACCGGGGAGCTGTTTTTT. It translates to CASSQDRDRAVTGELFF. The variable domain in full, with the rest retrieved from reference TRBV3-1 and TRBJ2-2, is DTAVSQTPKYLVTQMGNDKSIKCEQNLGHDTMYWYKQDSKKFLKIMFSYNNKELIINETVPNRFSPKSPDKAHLNLHINSLELGDSAVYFCASSQDRDRAVTGELFFGEGSRLTVL.

The chain couples TRBV7-9 to TRBJ1-6; 10 bases are a match to TRBD1. V shed 5 bases, J shed 10 bases, and the junction held 11 bases outside the gene matches. This CDR3 spans 16 amino acids. The germline gives CDR1 SEHNR, CDR2 FQNEAQ (reference sequence). CDR3 sequence reads: CASSIFSGTGVSPLHF. The CDR3 DNA is TGTGCCAGCAGCATTTTCTCCGGGACAGGGGTATCACCCCTCCACTTT.

This clonotype appeared a few times. The chain couples TRBV7-2 to TRBJ1-2, with D maybe TRBD1 (5 bases). Looked up from germline, CDR1 is SGHTA and CDR2 is FQGNSA. V lost 4 bases and J 8 bases, leaving 20 bases between the germline ends. CDR3 size: 15 residues. The CDR3 nucleotides are TGTGCCAGCAGCTCCCGAGAAGGGGCCAGCCAGGGCTACACCTTC. Residues: CASSSREGASQGYTF. Looking up the rest from reference TRBV7-2 and TRBJ1-2 gives the full variable domain: GAGVSQSPSNKVTEKGKDVELRCDPISGHTALYWYRQSLGQGLEFLIYFQGNSAPDKSGLPSDRFSAERTGGSVSTLTIQRTQQEDSAVYLCASSSREGASQGYTFGSGTRLTVV.

This rearrangement joins TRBV7-2 to TRBJ1-5; a weak D match, TRBD1 (6 bases). Germline assignment: CDR1 SGHTA and CDR2 FQGNSA. V lost 5 bases and J lost 0, with 14 bases in between. This CDR3 comprises 16 residues. The CDR3 nucleotides are TGTGCCAGCAGCCCCCGGGGGGCCTATAGCAATCAGCCCCAGCATTTT. This gives the protein CASSPRGAYSNQPQHF. Combining the CDR3 with reference TRBV7-2 and TRBJ1-5 gives the whole variable domain GAGVSQSPSNKVTEKGKDVELRCDPISGHTALYWYRQSLGQGLEFLIYFQGNSAPDKSGLPSDRFSAERTGGSVSTLTIQRTQQEDSAVYLCASSPRGAYSNQPQHFGDGTRLSIL.

The chain joins TRBV7-8 to TRBJ2-7; TRBD2 matches at 11 bases. Germline V gene data show CDR1 as SGHVS and CDR2 as FQNEAQ. There are 16 residues in the CDR3. V was clipped by 3 bases and J by 2 bases; unmatched bases: 6. The CDR3 loop is CASSFGLAGTTYEQYF. In DNA form, the CDR3 reads TGTGCCAGCAGCTTCGGACTAGCGGGTACTACCTACGAGCAGTACTTC. The full variable domain, in which reference TRBV7-8 and TRBJ2-7 provide the parts outside the CDR3, is GAGVSQSPRYKVAKRGQDVALRCDPISGHVSLFWYQQALGQGPEFLTYFQNEAQLDKSGLPSDRFFAERPEGSVSTLKIQRTQQEDSAVYLCASSFGLAGTTYEQYFGPGTRLTVT.

This clonotype was observed a handful of times. The rearrangement links TRBV2 to TRBJ1-2, with no clear D. The V gene lost 4 bases and the J gene lost 8 bases, with 26 bases spanning the gap. The CDR3 extends over 17 amino acids. Germline loops: CDR1 SNHLY, CDR2 FYNNEI. The CDR3 bases are TGTGCCAGCAGTGGATTGTCGACCGAAATCCTCTCATCCGGCTACACCTTC. This sequence encodes CASSGLSTEILSSGYTF.

The rearrangement uses TRBV30 and TRBJ2-1; the match to TRBD2 covers 7 bases. Germline V lookup: CDR1 GTSNPN, CDR2 SVGIG (reference sequence). The CDR3 is 17 amino acids. The V and J ends lost 0 bases and 5 bases, in that order; junction bases with no gene match: 13. The CDR3 bases are TGTGCCTGGAGTGTACACTTTAACGGGGGGAAAAACAATGAGCAGTTCTTC. It specifies CAWSVHFNGGKNNEQFF.

The chain has TRBV5-1 and TRBJ2-7; 8 bases fit TRBD2. Germline CDR1 reads SGHRS; CDR2 reads YFSETQ. The V gene end was trimmed by 0 bases and the J gene end by 5 bases; junction bases not matched to a gene: 10. The CDR3 sequence is 16 residues long. In DNA, the CDR3 is TGCGCCAGCAGCTTGGCCGGGGGGGGAGGAGTTCACGAGCAGTACTTC. It translates to CASSLAGGGGVHEQYF.